Ten or more counts support the clone carrying this TCR beta chain. A single record per CDR3 protein comes from TCRdb applying MiXCR to the 5' RACE reads. In the table there are tens of thousands of distinct CDR3 sequences, approximately 5.9% of which are singletons. Described time point: blood at routine non-recurrence follow-up after resection. This sample is drawn from a study of spatial heterogeneity in lung cancer. The germline gives CDR1 MGHRA, CDR2 YSYEKL. The CDR3 loop spans 18 amino acids. V lost 3 bases and J lost 1; bases outside the gene matches: 11. V gene TRBV4-1 combines with J gene TRBJ2-1; 8 bases line up with TRBD2. The sequence was collected from a female donor with early-stage non-small cell lung cancer. Sample: PBMCs, taken at follow-up. The CDR3: CASSQVPLTSGSYNEQFF. CDR3 bases: TGCGCCAGCAGCCAGGTCCCACTTACTAGCGGATCCTACAATGAGCAGTTCTTC.